The following is a T cell receptor beta chain sequence with its context. Only one count was recorded for this clone. This clone's antigen is unknown. No clone much larger than this one lies a single base away; base qualities are absent. The CDR3 runs 17 residues from the cysteine to the phenylalanine. Of all the DNA, just the CDR3 is kept, 51 bases in frame from base 1. This entry comes from a study of shared clonotypes between healthy human individuals (dated by TCRdb to between 2020 and 2021). Context from the whole study: The cohort comprised two women and a few men aged 18 to 49 years. Per donor, three plates each were used for CD4 naive and CD4 memory, two for CD8 naive, and one for CD8 memory. To estimate repertoire size and how much clonotypes are shared between individuals, the study performed deep sequencing of blood TCR repertoires from roughly five healthy adults. To increase sequencing depth and limit assay-specific biases, TCR repertoire library preparation and sequencing were carried out by different laboratories using diverse techniques. Between about 0.8 and 9 billion PBMCs per donor were obtained by leukapheresis. General study outcomes and caveats: The small number of donors limited the genetic and exposure-history diversity represented. Even with the large sequencing depth, rarefaction of the sorted-subset datasets indicated that sequencing was incomplete. Approximately 5% of naive CD4, 3.5% of naive CD8, roughly 2.4% of memory CD4, and 0.35% to 0.4% of memory CD8 clonotypes were shared across several donors. Pairwise subsampling led to the expectation that sequencing depth would affect the degree of clonotype sharing among donors. Only blood was sampled, and tissue TCR repertoires likely differ from those in blood. Clonotypes shared by all four sorted-subset donors showed higher generation probabilities than non-shared clonotypes. Larger estimated clonotype richness was generally found for naive subsets than for memory subsets.

TCR CDR3 regions were amplified from genomic DNA by multiplex PCR using the deep immunoSEQ assay. Genomic DNA extracted from each cell subset was distributed evenly over all wells of several immunoSEQ 96-well plates, and each plate served as one replicate. For sorted subsets, around 200 ng genomic DNA, equal to 30,000 or so T cell genomes, was loaded into each replicate PCR. The purified libraries were quantified using a Qubit 3.0 fluorometer, sized with a Bioanalyzer 2100, and then quantified again using the KAPA Library Quantification kit. A separate single-read 150-cycle Illumina NextSeq 550 flow cell was used to sequence each immunoSEQ 96-well plate. Turning to the authors' computational methods: The immunoSEQ output contained only junctional sequences without quality scores, so filtering could not match that applied to full-length reads. Sequences were annotated with PyIR, a Python wrapper for IgBLAST v1.9, and V/J genes and CDR3 were assigned using IMGT germline references. Reads were removed for weak V/J assignments (E-value above 1e-6), missing CDR3, stop codons, out-of-frame junctions, or ambiguous translated residues. V3J clonotypes were defined as sequences sharing the same inferred V gene, J gene, and CDR3 amino acid sequence. The percentage overlap between two repertoires was calculated by dividing the number of shared unique clonotypes by the size of the smaller repertoire. Richness of each repertoire was evaluated using RTK rarefaction, the Chao1 estimator, and Recon v2.1 estimates of unobserved clonotypes. Generation probabilities were computed with OLGA for all TCRbeta clonotypes obtained by the gDNA method from a handful of donors. The clones in this table, taken by TCRdb from immuneACCESS, are in-frame only. Not every clone is retained; where verified, under half of the shortfall comes from an unresolved V gene, and the cause of the rest is unknown. V, J and clone size were drawn from that table, and D and trimming were deduced from the DNA. The sample yields some 2.1 million clones; about 93% were counted once. Together, the top ten hold more than 1.5% of the sample.

For the CD8 naive samples, CD45RO-negative cells were positively selected for CCR7, yielding a CD45RA+CCR7+ population from which TemRA cells were excluded. Healthy HIV-negative adults with no recently reported acute infections or vaccinations were included as donors. Every donor was a Caucasian adult residing in Nashville, Tennessee, USA. Blood was collected by leukapheresis, and PBMCs were isolated by Ficoll-Histopaque density gradient centrifugation and then cryopreserved in liquid nitrogen vapor phase. Purity and quantity of every magnetically sorted T cell population were checked by analytical flow cytometry. From each sorted fraction, genomic DNA was isolated and quantified by UV absorbance on a Nanodrop 2000c.

The rearranged segments are TRBV21-1 and TRBJ2-5. TRBV21-1 is an annotated pseudogene. Material for sequencing was naive CD8+ T cells from PBMCs. The cell subset or site label for this specimen denotes: CD45RA+CCR7+. The sequence came from a man aged 18 to 30 in good health. Some clones in this sample may be carry-over from other donors' samples. The CDR3 in this case is CASSKVQNRARSETQYF. The nucleotides read TGTGCCAGCAGCAAAGTACAAAATAGGGCTCGAAGTGAGACCCAGTACTTC.